Listed below are T cell receptor beta chains from one sample, sequenced in a study of T cells in Graves' hyperthyroidism and ophthalmopathy. TCRdb processed the multiplex PCR reads anew with MiXCR; each CDR3 protein has one entry. The data show roughly 580,000 distinct CDR3 sequences, about half seen once. The sample comprised peripheral blood or thyroid tissue (not recorded which). These receptors all stem from a woman in her late teens or twenties with Graves' hyperthyroidism. CDR3s include the opening cysteine and the closing phenylalanine or tryptophan. Fields, in order: clone size, J gene, V gene, D gene, CDR3 protein, CDR3 DNA. D genes are given only for firm matches. Clone size is shown for a subset of rows, as once, few, many or a class of expanded clone.

size: many
J: TRBJ2-5
V: TRBV10-2
D: -
CDR3: CASSGTVREGETQYF
DNA: TGCGCCAGCAGTGGGACGGTGCGCGAGGGCGAGACCCAGTACTTC

size: -
J: TRBJ1-1
V: TRBV25-1
D: TRBD1
CDR3: CASTIDRGNTEAFF
DNA: TGTGCCAGCACCATAGACAGGGGTAACACTGAAGCTTTCTTT

size: -
J: TRBJ1-1
V: TRBV29-1
D: TRBD1
CDR3: CSATGTALEAFF
DNA: TGCAGCGCGACCGGGACAGCACTAGAAGCTTTCTTT

size: -
J: TRBJ1-4
V: TRBV7-2
D: -
CDR3: CASSVQGKLFF
DNA: TGTGCCAGCAGCGTACAGGGAAAACTGTTTTTT

size: -
J: TRBJ2-7
V: TRBV7-8
D: TRBD2
CDR3: CASSVSGRKDYEQYF
DNA: TGTGCCAGCAGCGTTAGCGGGAGGAAGGACTACGAGCAGTACTTC

size: -
J: TRBJ1-1
V: TRBV11-3
D: -
CDR3: CASTGGYTEAFF
DNA: TGTGCCAGCACAGGCGGGTACACTGAAGCTTTCTTT

size: -
J: TRBJ2-7
V: TRBV4-1
D: -
CDR3: CASSQGVGGYKQYF
DNA: TGTGCCAGCAGCCAAGGAGTAGGTGGCTACAAGCAGTACTTC

size: -
J: TRBJ2-3
V: TRBV24-1
D: -
CDR3: CATSDSTGTFHTDTQYF
DNA: TGTGCCACCAGTGATTCCACCGGGACATTCCACACAGATACGCAGTATTTT

size: -
J: TRBJ2-7
V: TRBV2
D: TRBD1
CDR3: CASSTTKGPGQGSYEQYF
DNA: TGTGCCAGCAGTACAACAAAAGGACCGGGACAGGGTTCCTACGAGCAGTACTTC

size: -
J: TRBJ2-7
V: TRBV7-9
D: -
CDR3: CASTLSSYEQYF
DNA: TGTGCCAGCACCCTAAGTTCATACGAGCAGTACTTC

size: few
J: TRBJ1-6
V: TRBV7-9
D: TRBD1
CDR3: CASSPRQGGPPLHF
DNA: TGTGCCAGCAGCCCCCGACAGGGAGGACCACCCCTCCACTTT

size: -
J: TRBJ1-2
V: TRBV7-9
D: -
CDR3: CASSSQGTDGYTF
DNA: TGTGCCAGCAGCTCGCAGGGGACGGATGGCTACACCTTC

size: -
J: TRBJ2-6
V: TRBV2
D: TRBD2
CDR3: CASSGRGREGANVLTF
DNA: TGTGCCAGCAGTGGTCGCGGGAGGGAAGGGGCCAACGTCCTGACTTTC

size: -
J: TRBJ1-4
V: TRBV2
D: -
CDR3: CASSGTSGYEKLFF
DNA: TGTGCCAGCAGTGGGACTAGCGGGTATGAAAAACTGTTTTTT

size: many
J: TRBJ1-1
V: TRBV10-3
D: -
CDR3: CAISQQGDTEAFF
DNA: TGTGCCATCAGCCAACAGGGTGACACTGAAGCTTTCTTT

size: -
J: TRBJ1-5
V: TRBV24-1
D: -
CDR3: CATSSSPSRDNGPQHF
DNA: TGTGCCACCAGTTCCTCCCCGTCCCGGGACAATGGGCCCCAGCATTTT

size: few
J: TRBJ2-5
V: TRBV6-5
D: TRBD1
CDR3: CASNLGGGETQYF
DNA: TGTGCCAGCAACCTAGGGGGCGGAGAGACCCAGTACTTC

size: many
J: TRBJ1-2
V: TRBV10-3
D: -
CDR3: CAISELSLGQFYGYTF
DNA: TGTGCCATCAGTGAGTTGAGTCTTGGCCAGTTCTATGGCTACACCTTC

size: -
J: TRBJ2-7
V: TRBV7-2
D: -
CDR3: CASRSAPGGGGYEQYF
DNA: TGTGCCAGCAGATCTGCCCCAGGGGGCGGGGGCTACGAGCAGTACTTC

size: -
J: TRBJ1-5
V: TRBV12-3/TRBV12-4
D: TRBD1
CDR3: CASRPTGNVQPQHF
DNA: TGTGCCAGCAGGCCGACAGGGAATGTCCAGCCCCAGCATTTT

size: many
J: TRBJ1-1
V: TRBV7-8
D: -
CDR3: CASSLGGGVRITEAFF
DNA: TGTGCCAGCAGCTTAGGAGGCGGCGTCAGGATCACTGAAGCTTTCTTT

size: -
J: TRBJ2-7
V: TRBV20-1
D: -
CDR3: CSAPKGLSYEQYF
DNA: TGCAGTGCTCCCAAGGGACTGTCCTACGAGCAGTACTTC

size: -
J: TRBJ2-5
V: TRBV20-1
D: TRBD2
CDR3: CSARDVVAGGIQETQYF
DNA: TGCAGTGCTAGAGATGTCGTCGCGGGAGGTATTCAAGAGACCCAGTACTTC

size: many
J: TRBJ1-4
V: TRBV2
D: -
CDR3: CASSDLREKLFF
DNA: TGTGCCAGCAGTGATTTGAGAGAAAAACTGTTTTTT

size: -
J: TRBJ2-6
V: TRBV7-8
D: -
CDR3: CASSSIRTF
DNA: TGTGCCAGCAGCTCGATAAGGACTTTC

size: -
J: TRBJ2-2
V: TRBV2
D: TRBD2
CDR3: CASSVSGGVGELFF
DNA: TGTGCCAGCAGTGTATCGGGAGGAGTCGGGGAGCTGTTTTTT

size: -
J: TRBJ2-7
V: TRBV10-2
D: -
CDR3: CASSHWGASYEQYF
DNA: TGTGCCAGCAGCCATTGGGGGGCTTCCTACGAGCAGTACTTC

size: -
J: TRBJ2-7
V: TRBV7-3
D: TRBD2
CDR3: CASSQQPGLAVYEQYF
DNA: TGTGCCAGCAGCCAGCAACCGGGACTAGCGGTCTACGAGCAGTACTTC

size: few
J: TRBJ2-5
V: TRBV12-3/TRBV12-4
D: TRBD2
CDR3: CASSVLGTSGSETQYF
DNA: TGTGCCAGCAGTGTCCTTGGGACTAGCGGGTCGGAGACCCAGTACTTC

size: -
J: TRBJ1-5
V: TRBV5-5
D: -
CDR3: CASSQDRSYGSNQPQHF
DNA: TGTGCCAGCAGCCAAGATAGAAGCTACGGTAGCAATCAGCCCCAGCATTTT

size: few
J: TRBJ1-1
V: TRBV5-1
D: -
CDR3: CASSFEGGTTEAFF
DNA: TGCGCCAGCAGCTTTGAAGGGGGGACCACTGAAGCTTTCTTT

size: -
J: TRBJ1-5
V: TRBV12-3/TRBV12-4
D: -
CDR3: CASSYMRTDQPQHF
DNA: TGTGCCAGCAGTTACATGAGGACTGATCAGCCCCAGCACTTT

size: -
J: TRBJ2-6
V: TRBV7-3
D: TRBD1
CDR3: CASSLTGQPFSGANVLTF
DNA: TGTGCCAGCAGCTTAACGGGACAGCCTTTCTCTGGGGCCAACGTCCTGACTTTC